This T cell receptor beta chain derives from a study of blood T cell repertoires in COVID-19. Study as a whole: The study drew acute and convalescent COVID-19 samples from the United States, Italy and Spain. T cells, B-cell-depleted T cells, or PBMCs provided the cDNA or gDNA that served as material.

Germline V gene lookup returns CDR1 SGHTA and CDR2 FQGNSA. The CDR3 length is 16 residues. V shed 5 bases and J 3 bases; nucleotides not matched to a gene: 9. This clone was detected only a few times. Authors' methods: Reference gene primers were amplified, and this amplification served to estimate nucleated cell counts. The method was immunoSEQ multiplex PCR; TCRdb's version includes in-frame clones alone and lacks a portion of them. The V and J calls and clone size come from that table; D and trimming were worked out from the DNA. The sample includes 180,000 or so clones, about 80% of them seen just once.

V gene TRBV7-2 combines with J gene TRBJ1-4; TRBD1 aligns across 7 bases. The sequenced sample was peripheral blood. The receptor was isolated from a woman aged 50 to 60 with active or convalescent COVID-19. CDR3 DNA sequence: TGTGCCAGCAGCCTTTCCCGACAGGGATCTAATGAAAAACTGTTTTTT. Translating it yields CASSLSRQGSNEKLFF.